The next 32 T cell receptor beta chains were all read from a single sample in a study of neoadjuvant anti-PD-1 for oral cavity cancer. This table comes from immunoSEQ multiplex PCR, and its TCRdb copy is limited to in-frame clones, with some not included. The sample includes around 60,000 clones, around 80% of them seen just once. The sample here was PBMCs, taken before nivolumab (anti-PD-1) treatment. Receptors originate from a person between 40 and 79 years old with oral cavity squamous cell carcinoma.

Only a few counts were recorded for this clone. The chain is built from TRBV27 and TRBJ2-5, with TRBD2 matching over 9 bases. V was clipped by 5 bases and J by 5 bases; unmatched bases: 9. The germline gives CDR1 MNHEY, CDR2 SMNVEV (reference sequence). CDR3 length: 15 residues. CDR3 sequence (DNA): TGTGCCAGCAGTCAGCTGGCGGGGGGGCAGGAGACCCAGTACTTC. Its protein is CASSQLAGGQETQYF.

This clone was seen more than once but under ten times. This may stem from a read error, because a much larger clone lies one nucleotide away. The V gene is TRBV5-4, the J gene TRBJ2-5, with TRBD2 matching over 16 bases. The CDR3 sequence is 16 residues long. V dropped 0 bases and J dropped 5; count of bases not matched to a gene: 1. Germline lookup yields CDR1 SGHNT and CDR2 YYREEE (reference sequence). CDR3 residues: CASSLGGLAGGETQYF. CDR3 nucleotides: TGTGCCAGCAGCTTGGGGGGACTAGCGGGGGGGGAGACCCAGTACTTC.

The rearrangement uses TRBV7-8 and TRBJ1-5, with D maybe TRBD1 (5 bases). V was cut by 4 bases and J by 7 bases, with 20 bases left in between. The length of the CDR3 is 16 residues. Germline CDR1 reads SGHVS; CDR2 reads FQNEAQ. The CDR3 nucleotides read TGTGCCAGCAGCTCCGGGGGTGTCAGGGATCTCCAGCCCCAGCATTTT. This encodes CASSSGGVRDLQPQHF.

This chain connects TRBV6-4 to TRBJ2-2; the D gene is possibly TRBD1 (6 bases). V was shortened by 3 bases and J by 3 bases, with 14 bases between the two germline ends. CDR3 length: 16 amino acids. Germline V gives CDR1 MRHNA, CDR2 SNTAGT. CDR3 loop: CASSEEKNRDTGELFF. DNA for the CDR3: TGTGCCAGCAGTGAAGAGAAGAACAGGGACACCGGGGAGCTGTTTTTT.

The chain is built from TRBV4-1 and TRBJ2-7; 7 bases match TRBD1. With V trimmed by 2 bases and J by 4 bases, 5 bases remained unmatched. CDR3 length equals 14 residues. CDR1 MGHRA and CDR2 YSYEKL come from the germline V gene. CDR3 sequence: CASSQRDREYEQYF. In DNA, the CDR3 is TGCGCCAGCAGCCAACGGGACAGAGAATACGAGCAGTACTTC.

The V and J genes are TRBV7-6 and TRBJ1-3; D might be TRBD1 (5 bases). Germline CDR1 SGHVS, CDR2 FNYEAQ. Trimming shortened V by 5 bases and J by 0 bases, and 8 bases separated the two germline ends. CDR3 length equals 14 residues. The CDR3 loop is CASSAGYSGNTIYF. The CDR3 bases are TGTGCCAGCAGCGCAGGGTACTCTGGAAACACCATATATTTT.

The chain carries TRBV7-9 and TRBJ2-1, with a weak D call TRBD2 (6 bases). Deletions cut 6 bases from V and 10 bases from J, with 19 bases between. CDR1 SEHNR and CDR2 FQNEAQ come from the germline V gene (reference sequence). This CDR3 is built from 14 residues. CDR3 residues: CASRADGGREEQFF. The CDR3 region has the DNA TGTGCCAGCAGGGCCGATGGAGGGCGAGAAGAGCAGTTCTTC.

Concerning this clone: The same CDR3 arises from other DNA sequences in this sample as well. The genes are TRBV7-2 and TRBJ2-5; a possible D gene is TRBD2 (5 bases). CDR3 length: 14 amino acids. Trimming removed 0 bases from V and 5 bases from J, with 10 bases in between. The germline V gene encodes CDR1 SGHTA and CDR2 FQGNSA. The CDR3, as DNA: TGTGCCAGCAGCTTAGCGGGGAGAAGGGAGACCCAGTACTTC. It is translated as CASSLAGRRETQYF.

The V gene is TRBV5-1, the J gene TRBJ2-3; D gene ambiguous. From germline, CDR1 is SGHRS and CDR2 YFSETQ. The length of the CDR3 is 12 residues. V lost 7 bases to trimming and J lost 1 base, with 7 bases between them. CDR3: CASRVGTDTQYF. The CDR3 DNA sequence: TGCGCCAGCCGGGTGGGCACAGATACGCAGTATTTT.

The rearrangement joins TRBV15 to TRBJ2-1; no firm D call. The ends were cut back, 5 bases at V and 4 bases at J, with 6 bases in the middle. This CDR3 is 12 amino acids long. CDR1 and CDR2 from the germline V gene are LNHNV and YYDKDF (reference sequence). Written as DNA, the CDR3 is TGTGCCACCAGCGTCCGTTACAATGAGCAGTTCTTC. Translated: CATSVRYNEQFF.

By sample fraction, this clone is medium-sized. V gene TRBV29-1 combines with J gene TRBJ2-2; 12 nucleotides line up with TRBD1. V gave up 4 bases and J gave up 7 bases; unmatched junction bases: 4. There are 14 residues in the CDR3. Germline V gene lookup returns CDR1 SQVTM and CDR2 ANQGSEA. This CDR3 reads CSVAGQGAVGELFF. CDR3 nucleotides: TGCAGCGTTGCGGGACAGGGGGCGGTCGGGGAGCTGTTTTTT.

The gene calls are TRBV29-1 and TRBJ2-7; D is tentatively TRBD1 or TRBD2 (5 bases each). Germline V lookup: CDR1 SQVTM, CDR2 ANQGSEA. This CDR3 is 12 amino acids long. V was pared by 7 bases and J by 7 bases, with 17 bases between. The CDR3 DNA is TGCAGCGGCCTGGGGGAGAAGATGGAGCAGTACTTC. This gives the protein CSGLGEKMEQYF.

Only one count was recorded for this clone. V gene TRBV6-1 combines with J gene TRBJ1-2; D remains unclear. The CDR3 has 14 residues. Trimming left V 4 bases short and J 0 bases short, with 9 bases between. The germline gives CDR1 MNHNS, CDR2 SASEGT. The CDR3 region has the DNA TGTGCCAGCAGTGTGGACGTTACTAACTATGGCTACACCTTC. As protein: CASSVDVTNYGYTF.

The chain joins TRBV5-1 to TRBJ2-5; possibly TRBD1 for D (5 bases). The V gene lost 6 bases and the J gene lost 5 bases, with 17 bases spanning the gap. Germline CDR1 SGHRS, CDR2 YFSETQ. CDR3 length: 14 amino acids. The CDR3 DNA is TGCGCCAGCAAGCAGGGCCGCATGGAGGAGACCCAGTACTTC. Protein: CASKQGRMEETQYF.

The V call is TRBV6-5, the J call TRBJ2-7; TRBD1 matches at 7 bases. CDR1 is MNHEY and CDR2 is SVGAGI in the germline V gene. There are 14 residues in the CDR3. V trimming: 5 bases; J trimming: 4 bases; junction bases outside the gene matches: 8. CDR3 region: CASSLTGNSYEQYF. The CDR3 DNA reads TGTGCCAGCAGTCTGACAGGGAATAGTTACGAGCAGTACTTC.

This clone was recorded once. This sequence joins TRBV29-1 and TRBJ2-7, with D perhaps assigned TRBD1 or TRBD2 (5 bases each). CDR1 is SQVTM and CDR2 is ANQGSEA in the germline V gene. Trimming removed 3 bases at V and 5 bases at J, with 11 bases between. This CDR3 is built from 12 residues. In DNA, the CDR3 is TGCAGCGTTGATCCAGGGACCCACGAGCAGTACTTC. Translated, it gives CSVDPGTHEQYF.

The gene calls are TRBV7-8 and TRBJ2-7, with 7 nucleotides matching TRBD1. Germline loops: CDR1 SGHVS, CDR2 FQNEAQ. The length of the CDR3 is 16 residues. V lost 4 bases, J lost 1 base, and 10 bases stayed unmatched. As DNA, the CDR3 is TGTGCCAGCAGCTCCCCGGGCTCAGGGGGTTCCTACGAGCAGTACTTC. This translates into CASSSPGSGGSYEQYF.

J is TRBJ1-1 and V is TRBV5-4; 7 bases map to TRBD1. The V and J ends lost 0 bases and 6 bases, in that order; junction bases with no gene match: 11. The CDR3 sequence is 16 residues long. Germline V gives CDR1 SGHNT, CDR2 YYREEE (reference sequence). Here the CDR3 reads CASSLGSWTGGAEAFF. The CDR3 region has the DNA TGTGCCAGCAGCTTGGGGTCCTGGACAGGCGGCGCTGAAGCTTTCTTT.

This clone was observed a handful of times. The V gene is TRBV5-4, the J gene TRBJ1-1; 9 bases match TRBD1. The CDR3 spans 14 residues. Germline trimming cut 4 bases from V and 4 bases from J; bases unmatched to any gene: 5. Germline V lookup: CDR1 SGHNT, CDR2 YYREEE (reference sequence). The CDR3 sequence: CASSPDRGGTEAFF. The CDR3 DNA is TGTGCCAGCAGCCCGGACAGGGGTGGCACTGAAGCTTTCTTT.

CDR3 DNA sequence: TGTGCCAGTAGTATTAGCCCGGGACTAGCGGGACGCAATGAGCAGTTCTTC. It yields the protein CASSISPGLAGRNEQFF. The chain carries TRBV19 and TRBJ2-1, with TRBD2 identical over 13 bases. This CDR3 region has 17 residues. Trimming at V came to 3 bases and at J to 6 bases, leaving 8 bases not matched to a gene. From germline, CDR1 is LNHDA and CDR2 SQIVND (reference sequence). The whole variable domain, filled in from reference TRBV19 and TRBJ2-1, reads DGGITQSPKYLFRKEGQNVTLSCEQNLNHDAMYWYRQDPGQGLRLIYYSQIVNDFQKGDIAEGYSVSREKKESFPLTVTSAQKNPTAFYLCASSISPGLAGRNEQFFGPGTRLTVL.

The rearrangement uses TRBV7-9 and TRBJ1-1; maybe TRBD1 (5 bases). Germline V lookup: CDR1 SEHNR, CDR2 FQNEAQ (reference sequence). This CDR3 is built from 12 residues. V was trimmed by 5 bases and J by 3 bases, leaving 7 bases between them. CDR3 DNA sequence: TGTGCCAGCAGCCCACAGGACACTGAAGCTTTCTTT. It codes for CASSPQDTEAFF.

The rearrangement links TRBV7-3 to TRBJ2-1, with D possibly TRBD2 on 7 matching bases. The V gene lost 2 bases and the J gene lost 6 bases, with 14 bases spanning the gap. The CDR3 spans 15 residues. Germline V gene sequence: CDR1 SGHTA, CDR2 FQGTGA. CDR3 region: CASSLVRGGSNEQFF. CDR3 DNA sequence: TGTGCCAGCAGCTTAGTCCGCGGGGGCTCCAATGAGCAGTTCTTC. Supplemented by reference TRBV7-3 and TRBJ2-1, the full variable domain reads GAGVSQTPSNKVTEKGKYVELRCDPISGHTALYWYRQSLGQGPEFLIYFQGTGAADDSGLPNDRFFAVRPEGSVSTLKIQRTERGDSAVYLCASSLVRGGSNEQFFGPGTRLTVL.

The chain combines TRBV29-1 with TRBJ1-5, with 8 bases lining up with TRBD1. The CDR3 sequence is 13 residues long. CDR1 and CDR2 from the germline V gene are SQVTM and ANQGSEA. The V and J ends lost 4 bases and 4 bases, in that order; junction bases with no gene match: 3. The CDR3 DNA follows: TGCAGCGTTGGGGACAGGCGTAATCAGCCCCAGCATTTT. Translation gives CSVGDRRNQPQHF.

The chain combines TRBV5-1 with TRBJ1-6; D gene ambiguous. V lost 4 bases, J lost 9 bases, and 14 bases lay in between. Germline values: CDR1 SGHRS, CDR2 YFSETQ. CDR3 size: 14 residues. CDR3 sequence: CASSPARIASPLHF. DNA of the CDR3: TGCGCCAGCAGCCCAGCCCGTATAGCTTCACCCCTCCACTTT.

This clone was detected only a few times. The V and J genes are TRBV6-6 and TRBJ1-1; D not certain. Germline V gene sequence: CDR1 MNHNY, CDR2 SVGAGI (reference sequence). CDR3 size: 15 residues. Trimming cost V 6 bases and J 5 bases, with 19 bases left between them. CDR3 sequence: CASRDGMRSGTEAFF. The DNA of the CDR3 is TGTGCCAGCAGGGACGGGATGCGGTCAGGTACTGAAGCTTTCTTT.

This CDR3 reads CASSDRPLPHLPQHF. The DNA for the CDR3 is TGTGCCAGCAGTGACCGACCCCTTCCCCACCTGCCCCAGCATTTT. The chain is built from TRBV25-1 and TRBJ1-5; D gene ambiguous. The V end lost 3 bases, the J end lost 9 bases, and 18 bases lay between the germline ends. Germline V gene data show CDR1 as MGHDK and CDR2 as SYGVNS. This CDR3 is built from 15 residues.

The chain joins TRBV11-2 to TRBJ2-7; 8 positions match TRBD1. V was clipped by 5 bases and J by 6 bases; unmatched bases: 9. Germline V gene sequence: CDR1 SGHAT, CDR2 FQNNGV. The CDR3 has 14 residues. The CDR3 DNA follows: TGTGCCAGCAGCCAGGACAGGGTTCGCCGCGAGCAGTACTTC. Encoded protein: CASSQDRVRREQYF.

The chain carries TRBV9 and TRBJ2-5, with 11 bases aligning to TRBD2. CDR3 size: 17 residues. Germline V gives CDR1 SGDLS, CDR2 YYNGEE. Unmatched junction bases numbered 9, after V lost 4 bases and J lost 1 base. As DNA, the CDR3 is TGTGCCAGCAGCCCCCAAGGGACTAGCGGATCCCAAGAGACCCAGTACTTC. Encoded protein: CASSPQGTSGSQETQYF.

V is TRBV4-1 and J is TRBJ1-5, with D perhaps TRBD1 (5 bases). V was trimmed by 1 base and J by 5 bases, leaving 15 bases between them. Germline assignment: CDR1 MGHRA and CDR2 YSYEKL. The CDR3 is 16 amino acids. CDR3 loop: CASSQGSGMRYQPQHF. Here the CDR3 DNA reads TGCGCCAGCAGCCAAGGTTCAGGGATGAGATATCAGCCCCAGCATTTT.

V is TRBV5-4 and J is TRBJ1-2; D is perhaps TRBD1 (6 bases). The CDR3 length is 14 residues. Germline CDR1 and CDR2: SGHNT and YYREEE (reference sequence). V shed 6 bases and J shed 4 bases, with 16 bases lying between them. The CDR3 spells CASTVGGTSYGYTF. In nucleotides, the CDR3 is TGTGCCAGCACCGTAGGGGGGACGAGCTATGGCTACACCTTC.

V is TRBV28 and J is TRBJ2-1, with 10 bases aligning to TRBD2. V lost 7 bases, J lost 5 bases, and 5 bases stayed unmatched. The germline V gene encodes CDR1 MDHEN and CDR2 SYDVKM. CDR3 length: 14 amino acids. In DNA, the CDR3 is TGTGCCAGCACCCCAGCGGGAGGGAACAATGAGCAGTTCTTC. It is translated as CASTPAGGNNEQFF.

This chain joins TRBV28 and TRBJ1-3, with 9 bases matching TRBD1. Looked up from germline, CDR1 is MDHEN and CDR2 is SYDVKM. J was trimmed by 4 bases and V by 6 bases; bases with no gene match: 7. The CDR3 extends over 15 amino acids. The CDR3, as DNA: TGTGCCAGCAGATTTACAGGGGGCGGGGGAAACACCATATATTTT. Translation gives CASRFTGGGGNTIYF. The variable domain in full, with the rest retrieved from reference TRBV28 and TRBJ1-3, is DVKVTQSSRYLVKRTGEKVFLECVQDMDHENMFWYRQDPGLGLRLIYFSYDVKMKEKGDIPEGYSVSREKKERFSLILESASTNQTSMYLCASRFTGGGGNTIYFGEGSWLTVV.